The 9 T cell receptor beta chains listed next were all sequenced from one sample in a study of control samples from healthy donors and cancer patients. The method was immunoSEQ multiplex PCR; TCRdb's version includes in-frame clones alone and lacks a portion of them. The sample lists over 75,000 clones, around four fifths seen once, with around 20% in the top ten. The sequenced sample consisted of blood. The receptors shown here come from a man between 25 and 39 years old in good health.

The chain combines TRBV18 with TRBJ1-4; 8 bases are shared with TRBD1. Losses at the gene ends were 3 bases for V and 5 bases for J; bases not matched to a gene: 2. Germline V gives CDR1 KGHSH, CDR2 LQKENI. This CDR3 spans 14 amino acids. The CDR3 reads CASSPTGDNEKLFF. The DNA of the CDR3 is TGTGCCAGCTCACCGACAGGGGACAATGAAAAACTGTTTTTT.

J is TRBJ2-5 and V is TRBV9; 10 bases align to TRBD2. CDR1 is SGDLS and CDR2 is YYNGEE in the germline V gene. The CDR3 length is 19 residues. V lost 0 bases and J lost 0; bases outside the gene matches: 11. CDR3 bases: TGTGCCAGCAGCGTAGGGACCCCTAGCGGGGGAGGTTACCAAGAGACCCAGTACTTC. It translates to CASSVGTPSGGGYQETQYF.

The chain couples TRBV6-6 to TRBJ2-7; D is perhaps TRBD1 (7 bases). The CDR3 covers 16 residues. The germline V gene has CDR1 MNHNY and CDR2 SVGAGI (reference sequence). Trimming stripped 2 bases from V and 5 bases from J, with 19 bases between. The CDR3 here is CASSYETGTAGNEQYF. DNA of the CDR3: TGTGCCAGCAGTTACGAGACCGGGACAGCGGGCAACGAGCAGTACTTC.

The chain is built from TRBV7-9 and TRBJ2-1; D is perhaps TRBD2 (5 bases). This CDR3 is built from 14 residues. V was shortened by 4 bases and J by 5 bases, with 12 bases between the two germline ends. Germline V gene lookup returns CDR1 SEHNR and CDR2 FQNEAQ (reference sequence). The CDR3 loop is CASSSWTGNNEQFF. The CDR3 nucleotides read TGTGCCAGCAGCTCTTGGACGGGGAACAATGAGCAGTTCTTC.

The chain couples TRBV9 to TRBJ2-3, with a weak D call TRBD2 (7 bases). The germline CDR1 and CDR2 sequences are SGDLS and YYNGEE. V was pared by 6 bases and J by 12 bases, with 23 bases between. The CDR3 is made up of 14 amino acids. DNA for the CDR3: TGTGCCAGCACCCACTTGGAAAGAGGGGGGGGTCAGTATTTT. It is translated as CASTHLERGGGQYF.

J is TRBJ1-1 and V is TRBV5-1; the D gene is possibly TRBD1 (5 bases). The CDR3 is made up of 14 amino acids. Germline CDR1 SGHRS, CDR2 YFSETQ. The ends were cut back, 1 base at V and 3 bases at J, with 10 bases in the middle. CDR3 DNA sequence: TGCGCCAGCAGCTTGATGGGGCCAGACACTGAAGCTTTCTTT. It codes for CASSLMGPDTEAFF.

The chain combines TRBV5-1 with TRBJ1-5; D is unclear. The germline CDR1 and CDR2 sequences are SGHRS and YFSETQ. This CDR3 spans 14 amino acids. V lost 4 bases and J 1 base, leaving 9 bases between the germline ends. The CDR3 spells CASSLEGSNQPQHF. In DNA form, the CDR3 reads TGCGCCAGCAGCCTGGAGGGAAGCAATCAGCCCCAGCATTTT.

The V and J genes are TRBV2 and TRBJ1-1, with TRBD1 matching over 8 bases. The CDR3 sequence is 14 residues long. Germline V gives CDR1 SNHLY, CDR2 FYNNEI. The junction had 13 bases not matched to a gene; V was cut back by 4 bases and J by 12 bases. The DNA of the CDR3 is TGTGCCAGCAGTGTAGCCGGCCAGGGGGCGCGAACTTTCTTT. This sequence encodes CASSVAGQGARTFF. Drawing the rest from reference TRBV2 and TRBJ1-1, the complete variable domain is EPEVTQTPSHQVTQMGQEVILRCVPISNHLYFYWYRQILGQKVEFLVSFYNNEISEKSEIFDDQFSVERPDGSNFTLKIRSTKLEDSAMYFCASSVAGQGARTFFGQGTRLTVV.

This rearrangement joins TRBV20-1 to TRBJ1-5; the D is unclear. From germline, CDR1 is DFQATT and CDR2 SNEGSKA (reference sequence). V dropped 3 bases and J dropped 3 bases, with 12 bases sitting between them. The CDR3 covers 14 residues. The CDR3 nucleotides are TGCAGTGCTAGTTCCCACCTTAACAATCAGCCCCAGCATTTT. Its translation is CSASSHLNNQPQHF.